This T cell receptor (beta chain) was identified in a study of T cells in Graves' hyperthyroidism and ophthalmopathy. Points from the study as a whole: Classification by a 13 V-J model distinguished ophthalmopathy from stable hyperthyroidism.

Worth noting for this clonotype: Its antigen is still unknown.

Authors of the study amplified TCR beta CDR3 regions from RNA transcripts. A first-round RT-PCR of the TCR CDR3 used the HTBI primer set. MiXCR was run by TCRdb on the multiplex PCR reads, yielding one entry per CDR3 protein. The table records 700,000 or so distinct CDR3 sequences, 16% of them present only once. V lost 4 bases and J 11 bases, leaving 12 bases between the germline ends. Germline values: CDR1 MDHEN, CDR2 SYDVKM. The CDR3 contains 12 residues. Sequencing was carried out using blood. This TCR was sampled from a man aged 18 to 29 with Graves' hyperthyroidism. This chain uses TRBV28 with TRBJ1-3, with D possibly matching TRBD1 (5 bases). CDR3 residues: CASSSQGVAIYF. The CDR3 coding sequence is TGTGCCAGCAGTTCCCAAGGGGTCGCCATATATTTT.